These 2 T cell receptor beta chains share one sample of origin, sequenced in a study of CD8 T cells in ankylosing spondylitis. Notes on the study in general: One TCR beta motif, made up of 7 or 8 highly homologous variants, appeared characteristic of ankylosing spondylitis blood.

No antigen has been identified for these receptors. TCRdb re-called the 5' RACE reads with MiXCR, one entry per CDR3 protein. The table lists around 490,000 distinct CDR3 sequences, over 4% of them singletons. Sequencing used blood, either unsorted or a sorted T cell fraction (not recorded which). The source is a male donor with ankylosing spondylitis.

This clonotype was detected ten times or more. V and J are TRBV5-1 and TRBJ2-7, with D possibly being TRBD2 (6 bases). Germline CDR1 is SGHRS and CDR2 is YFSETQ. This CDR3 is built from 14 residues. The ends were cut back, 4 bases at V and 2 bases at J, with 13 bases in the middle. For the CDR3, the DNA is TGCGCCAGCAGCGTTACCGGGACTCCCTACGAGCAGTACTTC. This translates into CASSVTGTPYEQYF.

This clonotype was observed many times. The chain's CDR3 is CASSVGGGGFETQYF. CDR3 in DNA: TGTGCCAGCAGCGTAGGGGGAGGAGGGTTCGAGACCCAGTACTTC. J is TRBJ2-5 and V is TRBV9; tentative D call: TRBD2 (6 bases). CDR3 length: 15 residues. Trimming pared 0 bases from V and 5 bases from J, leaving 14 bases between. The germline V gene encodes CDR1 SGDLS and CDR2 YYNGEE.